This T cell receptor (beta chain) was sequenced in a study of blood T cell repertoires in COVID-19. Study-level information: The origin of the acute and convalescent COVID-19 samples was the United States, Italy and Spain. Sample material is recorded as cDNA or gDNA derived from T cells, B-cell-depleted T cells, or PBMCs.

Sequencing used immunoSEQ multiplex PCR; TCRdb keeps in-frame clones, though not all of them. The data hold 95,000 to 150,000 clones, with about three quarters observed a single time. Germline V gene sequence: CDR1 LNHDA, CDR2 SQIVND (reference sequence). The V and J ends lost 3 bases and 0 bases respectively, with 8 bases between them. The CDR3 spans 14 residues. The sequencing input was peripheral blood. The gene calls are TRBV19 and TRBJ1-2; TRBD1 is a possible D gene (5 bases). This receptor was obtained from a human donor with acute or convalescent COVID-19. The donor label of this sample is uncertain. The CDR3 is CASSIPGANYGYTF. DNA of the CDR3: TGTGCCAGTAGTATTCCGGGGGCTAACTATGGCTACACCTTC.